This TCR beta chain was observed in a study of T cells after yellow fever vaccination. As for the study in general: Low-cell-number fractions were prepared with SMART-Seq v4 Ultra Low Input.

This CDR3 contains 14 residues. Germline-derived CDR1 and CDR2 are MNHEY and SMNVEV (reference sequence). The ends were cut back, 1 base at V and 3 bases at J, with 10 bases in the middle. Points from the study as a whole: A small proportion of clonotypes was detected in both the CD4 and CD8 compartments. Though weaker, the secondary response peaked faster, on day 5 versus 15.

On this clonotype itself: Antigen: not known.

TCRdb re-called the 5' RACE reads with MiXCR, one entry per CDR3 protein. The profile covers roughly 250,000 distinct CDR3 sequences, with about an eighth appearing a single time and 0.4% to 0.55% taken by the ten largest. The sample here was CD4+ T cells sorted from PBMCs, taken 45 days after the yellow fever booster vaccination. V is TRBV27 and J is TRBJ2-7; possibly TRBD2 for D (5 bases). The receptor was derived from a man aged 30 to 45 who received the YFV17D yellow fever vaccine. DNA for the CDR3: TGTGCCAGCAGTTTATTTGGACTCGGCTACGAGCAGTACTTC. Protein: CASSLFGLGYEQYF.